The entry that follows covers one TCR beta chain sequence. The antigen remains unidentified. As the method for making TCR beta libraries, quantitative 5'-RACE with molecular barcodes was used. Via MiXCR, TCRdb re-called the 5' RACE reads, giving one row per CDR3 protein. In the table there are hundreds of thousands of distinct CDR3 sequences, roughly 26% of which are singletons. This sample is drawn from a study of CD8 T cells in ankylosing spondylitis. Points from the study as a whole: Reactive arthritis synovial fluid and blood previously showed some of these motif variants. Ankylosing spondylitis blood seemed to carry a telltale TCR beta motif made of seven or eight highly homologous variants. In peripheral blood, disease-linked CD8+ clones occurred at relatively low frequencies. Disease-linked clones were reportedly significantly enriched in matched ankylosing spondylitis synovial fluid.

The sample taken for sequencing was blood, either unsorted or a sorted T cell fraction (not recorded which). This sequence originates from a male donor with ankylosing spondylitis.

CDR3 sequence (DNA): TGCGCCAGCAGCCTACACGAAGGGTATGGCTACACCTTC. This gives the protein CASSLHEGYGYTF. The chain employs TRBV5-1 and TRBJ1-2; D is unresolved. CDR1 is SGHRS, CDR2 YFSETQ, per germline. V was trimmed by 4 bases and J by 5 bases, leaving 12 bases between them. This CDR3 region has 13 residues.